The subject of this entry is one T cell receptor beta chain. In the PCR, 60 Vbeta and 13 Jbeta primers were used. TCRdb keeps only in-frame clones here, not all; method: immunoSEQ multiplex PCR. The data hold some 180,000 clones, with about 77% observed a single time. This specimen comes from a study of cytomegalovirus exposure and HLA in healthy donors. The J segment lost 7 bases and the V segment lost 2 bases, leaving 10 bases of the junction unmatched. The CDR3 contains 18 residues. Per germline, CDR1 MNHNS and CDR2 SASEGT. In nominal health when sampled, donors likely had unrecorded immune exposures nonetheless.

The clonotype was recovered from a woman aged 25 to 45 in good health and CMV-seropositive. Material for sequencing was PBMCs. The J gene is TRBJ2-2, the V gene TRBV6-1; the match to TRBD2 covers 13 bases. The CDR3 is CASSEYTGLAGRHGELFF. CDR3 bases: TGTGCCAGCAGTGAATATACGGGACTAGCGGGACGCCACGGGGAGCTGTTTTTT.